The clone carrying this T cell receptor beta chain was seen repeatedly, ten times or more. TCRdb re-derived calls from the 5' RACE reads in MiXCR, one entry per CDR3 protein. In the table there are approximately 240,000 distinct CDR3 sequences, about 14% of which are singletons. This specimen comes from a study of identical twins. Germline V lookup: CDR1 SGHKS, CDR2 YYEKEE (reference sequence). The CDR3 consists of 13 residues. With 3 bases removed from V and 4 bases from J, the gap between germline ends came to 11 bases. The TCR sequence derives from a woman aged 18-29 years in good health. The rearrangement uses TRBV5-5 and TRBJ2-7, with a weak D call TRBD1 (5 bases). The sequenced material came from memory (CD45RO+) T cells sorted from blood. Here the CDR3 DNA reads TGTGCCAGCAGCTGGGGTGACAGATACGAGCAGTACTTC. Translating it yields CASSWGDRYEQYF. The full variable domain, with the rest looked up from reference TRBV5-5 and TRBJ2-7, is DAGVTQSPTHLIKTRGQQVTLRCSPISGHKSVSWYQQVLGQGPQFIFQYYEKEERGRGNFPDRFSARQFPNYSSELNVNALLLGDSALYLCASSWGDRYEQYFGPGTRLTVT.